Each of the 13 T cell receptor beta chains below was sequenced from the same sample in a study of CD8 T cells in ankylosing spondylitis. TCRdb itself ran the 5' RACE reads through MiXCR, one entry per CDR3 protein. The sample has 250,000 to 350,000 distinct CDR3 sequences, around 20% seen once. Sequenced: blood, either unsorted or a sorted T cell fraction (not recorded which). These receptors were taken from a female donor with ankylosing spondylitis or in good health (not recorded which).

This clonotype occurred many times. The chain uses TRBV7-6 and TRBJ2-7, with 11 bases identical to TRBD2. The germline V gene has CDR1 SGHVS and CDR2 FNYEAQ. The CDR3 consists of 15 residues. The V and J ends lost 8 bases and 0 bases, in that order; junction bases with no gene match: 6. CDR3 amino acids: CASGTSGVSSYEQYF. CDR3 nucleotides: TGTGCCAGCGGGACTAGCGGCGTTAGCTCCTACGAGCAGTACTTC.

This clonotype has at least ten counts. An end of the junction differs from the germline gene, which may be a read error. This chain joins TRBV20-1 and TRBJ1-2; D is undetermined. The CDR3 sequence is 10 residues long. Germline V gene lookup returns CDR1 DFQATT and CDR2 SNEGSKA (reference sequence). The CDR3 DNA sequence: TGCAGTGCTGGAGAAGGGGGCTACACCTTC. It specifies CSAGEGGYTF.

This clonotype showed up just a few times. This rearrangement joins TRBV5-6 to TRBJ2-1; TRBD2 aligns across 12 bases. Germline trimming cut 0 bases from V and 7 bases from J; bases unmatched to any gene: 5. The CDR3 runs to 16 residues. Germline V gene lookup returns CDR1 SGHDT and CDR2 YYEEEE. The CDR3 DNA follows: TGTGCCAGCAGCTTGGGACCTAGCGGGAGGGGGAATGAGCAGTTCTTC. Its translation is CASSLGPSGRGNEQFF.

This clonotype was found many times. This chain joins TRBV27 and TRBJ2-1, with TRBD2 matching 14 bases. Germline CDR1 reads MNHEY; CDR2 reads SMNVEV (reference sequence). The CDR3 is 12 amino acids. V gave up 5 bases and J gave up 15 bases; unmatched junction bases: 3. CDR3 DNA sequence: TGTGCCAGCAGTGGGACTAGCGGGAGTTGGTTCTTC. It is translated as CASSGTSGSWFF.

This clonotype was counted ten times or more. The chain couples TRBV15 to TRBJ1-5; perhaps TRBD1 as D (6 bases). Trimming pared 2 bases from V and 3 bases from J, leaving 14 bases between. This CDR3 has 16 residues. CDR1 is LNHNV, CDR2 YYDKDF, per germline (reference sequence). The CDR3 loop is CATSRSLGQLNQPQHF. CDR3 coding DNA: TGTGCCACCAGCAGATCCCTAGGACAGCTCAATCAGCCCCAGCATTTT.

This clonotype appeared a few times. The V and J genes are TRBV5-4 and TRBJ2-1; D not certain. V was pared by 4 bases and J by 0 bases, with 14 bases between. The CDR3 length is 16 residues. The germline gives CDR1 SGHNT, CDR2 YYREEE (reference sequence). The CDR3 spells CASSPRPIGSYNEQFF. CDR3 bases: TGTGCCAGCAGCCCCCGCCCCATCGGCTCCTACAATGAGCAGTTCTTC.

The table lists this clonotype with a few counts. The chain couples TRBV6-1 to TRBJ2-1, with 9 positions matching TRBD2. Germline loops: CDR1 MNHNS, CDR2 SASEGT. This CDR3 is 13 amino acids long. V lost 10 bases to trimming and J lost 2 bases; unmatched junction nucleotides: 3. The chain's CDR3 is CATSSGTYNEQFF. CDR3 nucleotide sequence: TGTGCCACCTCTAGCGGGACCTACAATGAGCAGTTCTTC.

V and J are TRBV12-3 or TRBV12-4 and TRBJ2-1, with 7 bases lining up with TRBD2. The CDR3 totals 14 residues. After removal of 5 bases from V and 10 bases from J, the junction contained 11 bases not matched to a gene. The CDR3: CASSIRSGEGEQFF. Here the CDR3 DNA reads TGTGCCAGCAGTATAAGGTCGGGGGAGGGAGAGCAGTTCTTC.

V and J are TRBV4-2 and TRBJ2-1, with 9 nucleotides matching TRBD2. The CDR3 runs to 13 residues. Germline trimming cut 0 bases from V and 12 bases from J; bases unmatched to any gene: 3. Germline V gives CDR1 LGHNA, CDR2 YNFKEQ. CDR3 sequence: CASSQEGLATQFF. The CDR3 DNA is TGTGCCAGCAGCCAAGAGGGACTAGCCACGCAGTTCTTC.

The chain joins TRBV4-2 to TRBJ2-1; D is ambiguous. Trimming took 0 bases from V and 12 from J, leaving 12 bases between them. The germline V gene has CDR1 LGHNA and CDR2 YNFKEQ. The CDR3 runs to 13 residues. The CDR3 spells CASSQEASMAQFF. CDR3 nucleotide sequence: TGTGCCAGCAGCCAAGAAGCGAGCATGGCGCAGTTCTTC.

The rearrangement links TRBV5-6 to TRBJ2-1; tentative D call: TRBD1 (6 bases). There are 15 residues in the CDR3. Germline CDR1 is SGHDT and CDR2 is YYEEEE. The V gene lost 3 bases and the J gene lost 6 bases, with 16 bases spanning the gap. Written as DNA, the CDR3 is TGTGCCAGCAGCTCCTTGAGTGGGACAACCAATGAGCAGTTCTTC. It yields the protein CASSSLSGTTNEQFF.

This clonotype is classed as medium-sized. The J gene is TRBJ1-1, the V gene TRBV6-6; a weak D match, TRBD1 (5 bases). The CDR3 has 14 amino acids. Germline V lookup: CDR1 MNHNY, CDR2 SVGAGI (reference sequence). Trimming took off 8 bases at V and 3 bases at J, with 16 bases between the two ends. In DNA, the CDR3 is TGTGCCAGCGGGACCATTAGACAGCACACTGAAGCTTTCTTT. This gives the protein CASGTIRQHTEAFF.

The chain couples TRBV6-1 to TRBJ2-2, with D uncertain. Trimming left V 6 bases short and J 5 bases short, with 13 bases between. Germline values: CDR1 MNHNS, CDR2 SASEGT. There are 14 residues in the CDR3. CDR3 in amino acids: CASSLVSYTGELFF. DNA for the CDR3: TGTGCCAGCAGCCTCGTGAGTTATACCGGGGAGCTGTTTTTT.